These 25 T cell receptor beta chains came from one sample sequenced in a study of cytomegalovirus exposure and HLA in healthy donors. The study ran its PCR with 60 Vbeta and 13 Jbeta primers. Here immunoSEQ multiplex PCR was the method, and the copy in TCRdb shows in-frame clones only, minus some. The data hold approximately 130,000 clones, with over 75% observed a single time. The material sequenced was PBMCs. The receptors were sampled from a man aged 45-65 years in good health and CMV-seronegative.

On this clone: Other nucleotide sequences from this sample produce the same CDR3. The chain carries TRBV11-2 and TRBJ2-1, with D perhaps matching TRBD1 (5 bases). Between the trimmed V and J ends, which lost 3 bases and 7 bases, there was a span of 7 bases. CDR1 and CDR2 from the germline V gene are SGHAT and FQNNGV. The CDR3 loop spans 12 amino acids. CDR3 region: CASSLSGNEQFF. As DNA, the CDR3 is TGTGCCAGCAGCTTGTCAGGGAATGAGCAGTTCTTC. Together with reference TRBV11-2 and TRBJ2-1, the CDR3 gives the full variable domain: EAGVAQSPRYKIIEKRQSVAFWCNPISGHATLYWYQQILGQGPKLLIQFQNNGVVDDSQLPKDRFSAERLKGVDSTLKIQPAKLEDSAVYLCASSLSGNEQFFGPGTRLTVL.

The chain couples TRBV9 to TRBJ2-1; TRBD1 aligns across 10 bases. CDR1 SGDLS and CDR2 YYNGEE come from the germline V gene. The J segment lost 0 bases and the V segment lost 3 bases, leaving 9 bases of the junction unmatched. The CDR3 is 18 amino acids. The CDR3 nucleotides read TGTGCCAGCAGCGGGACAGGGGGTCGGCGGGCCTCCTACAATGAGCAGTTCTTC. Translation: CASSGTGGRRASYNEQFF.

V usage is TRBV6-5 and J usage is TRBJ1-5, with D maybe TRBD1 (6 bases). This CDR3 is built from 14 residues. Germline V gives CDR1 MNHEY, CDR2 SVGAGI. V dropped 6 bases and J dropped 7 bases, with 16 bases sitting between them. CDR3 DNA: TGTGCCAGCAGCCGAGACAGGTCGGCGCAGCCCCAGCATTTT. This sequence encodes CASSRDRSAQPQHF.

This clone was detected a few times. The J gene is TRBJ2-3, the V gene TRBV10-3, with 9 bases identical to TRBD2. With 6 bases clipped from V and 1 base from J, the junction kept 8 bases outside the gene matches. The CDR3 contains 16 residues. Germline V lookup: CDR1 ENHRY, CDR2 SYGVKD. CDR3: CAIRMAGGPGTDTQYF. In nucleotides, the CDR3 is TGTGCCATCAGGATGGCGGGAGGGCCCGGCACAGATACGCAGTATTTT.

The chain has TRBV25-1 and TRBJ2-5; 13 bases are shared with TRBD2. Trimming at V came to 4 bases and at J to 6 bases, leaving 2 bases not matched to a gene. CDR1 and CDR2 from the germline V gene are MGHDK and SYGVNS. This CDR3 is 14 amino acids long. The CDR3 sequence: CASSVGTSGKTQYF. CDR3 DNA: TGTGCCAGCAGTGTTGGGACTAGCGGGAAGACCCAGTACTTC.

The rearrangement uses TRBV6-5 and TRBJ2-5; TRBD1 aligns across 12 bases. The V and J ends lost 6 bases and 5 bases, in that order; junction bases with no gene match: 7. CDR1 MNHEY and CDR2 SVGAGI come from the germline V gene. This CDR3 is 15 amino acids long. The CDR3 nucleotides read TGTGCCAGCAGGACTGGGACAGGGGGCGGGGAGACCCAGTACTTC. Translated, it gives CASRTGTGGGETQYF.

The genes are TRBV25-1 and TRBJ2-7; 12 nucleotides match TRBD2. Germline V CDR1 and CDR2: MGHDK, SYGVNS. The CDR3 runs to 15 residues. With 7 bases clipped from V and 0 bases from J, the junction kept 4 bases outside the gene matches. This chain's CDR3 is CASTSGLAGSYEQYF. CDR3 in DNA: TGTGCCAGCACTTCGGGACTAGCGGGCTCCTACGAGCAGTACTTC.

The J gene is TRBJ1-1, the V gene TRBV29-1; 7 positions match TRBD1. The J segment lost 11 bases and the V segment lost 4 bases, leaving 7 bases of the junction unmatched. CDR3 length: 11 residues. From germline, CDR1 is SQVTM and CDR2 ANQGSEA. CDR3 protein: CSVGQGERAFF. The CDR3 DNA is TGCAGCGTTGGGCAGGGGGAGAGGGCTTTCTTT.

The J gene is TRBJ1-5, the V gene TRBV19, with TRBD1 identical over 9 bases. Germline CDR1 is LNHDA and CDR2 is SQIVND (reference sequence). Trimming cost V 5 bases and J 11 bases; bases outside gene matches: 10. CDR3 length equals 14 residues. The CDR3, as DNA: TGTGCCAGTAGTCTTCACAGGGGGCAAGGGGCCCAGCATTTT. Protein: CASSLHRGQGAQHF.

The chain combines TRBV5-1 with TRBJ2-7; the match to TRBD1 covers 9 bases. J lost 5 bases, V lost 0 bases, and 12 bases had no gene match. There are 17 residues in the CDR3. Germline CDR1 is SGHRS and CDR2 is YFSETQ. In nucleotides, the CDR3 is TGCGCCAGCAGCTTGGCGTCCTGGAACAGGGGGCCCCACGAGCAGTACTTC. Translating it yields CASSLASWNRGPHEQYF.

The J gene is TRBJ1-2, the V gene TRBV28, with D unclear. CDR1 and CDR2 (germline): MDHEN, SYDVKM. There are 14 residues in the CDR3. V gave up 4 bases and J gave up 4 bases, with 13 bases separating them. The CDR3 bases are TGTGCCAGCAGTTCTGAGGCAGCAGTCTATGGCTACACCTTC. This translates into CASSSEAAVYGYTF.

This chain links TRBV5-4 with TRBJ2-7; D might be TRBD1 (5 bases). CDR1 is SGHNT and CDR2 is YYREEE in the germline V gene (reference sequence). V lost 1 base, J lost 6 bases, and 17 bases lay in between. The CDR3 consists of 15 residues. CDR3 DNA sequence: TGTGCCAGCAGCTTGAGCAGGGCAGGAGTCGGCGAGCAGTACTTC. Protein product: CASSLSRAGVGEQYF.

The rearrangement links TRBV7-3 to TRBJ1-1; D gene ambiguous. Trimming shortened V by 0 bases and J by 3 bases, and 11 bases separated the two germline ends. The CDR3 sequence is 15 residues long. Per germline, CDR1 SGHTA and CDR2 FQGTGA. The CDR3 DNA sequence: TGTGCCAGCAGCTTAACTCGCGGGAGGGACACTGAAGCTTTCTTT. Its translation is CASSLTRGRDTEAFF.

The chain is built from TRBV5-1 and TRBJ2-5, with TRBD1 matching over 11 bases. The better agreement between TRBJ2-7 and the DNA end casts doubt on the J call. The length of the CDR3 is 14 residues. The germline V gene has CDR1 SGHRS and CDR2 YFSETQ. CDR3 protein: CASSTGQGAGEQYF. CDR3 in DNA: TGCGCCAGCAGCACCGGACAGGGGGCTGGCGAGCAGTACTTC.

This clone was recorded a few times. The chain joins TRBV6-5 to TRBJ1-1; D perhaps matches TRBD1 (5 bases). The germline V gene encodes CDR1 MNHEY and CDR2 SVGAGI. The CDR3 sequence is 13 residues long. Trimming removed 3 bases from V and 1 base from J, with 6 bases in between. As DNA, the CDR3 is TGTGCCAGCAGTTATACAGGGAACACTGAAGCTTTCTTT. The encoded protein is CASSYTGNTEAFF.

Points on this clone: Different DNA sequences within this sample yield the same CDR3. The V gene is TRBV9, the J gene TRBJ2-1; D gene uncertain. The germline V and J ends were trimmed by 2 bases and 4 bases, with 7 bases remaining between them. This CDR3 region has 13 residues. Germline CDR1 reads SGDLS; CDR2 reads YYNGEE. The CDR3 region has the DNA TGTGCCAGCAGCGTCTACTCGTACAATGAGCAGTTCTTC. Translating it yields CASSVYSYNEQFF. Full variable domain (missing parts from reference TRBV9 and TRBJ2-1): DSGVTQTPKHLITATGQRVTLRCSPRSGDLSVYWYQQSLDQGLQFLIQYYNGEERAKGNILERFSAQQFPDLHSELNLSSLELGDSALYFCASSVYSYNEQFFGPGTRLTVL.

This clone was seen more than once but under ten times. The rearrangement joins TRBV27 to TRBJ2-3, with 8 bases lining up with TRBD1. The CDR3 consists of 14 residues. Germline CDR1 is MNHEY and CDR2 is SMNVEV (reference sequence). J lost 3 bases, V lost 7 bases, and 6 bases had no gene match. The CDR3 DNA follows: TGTGCCAGCACCACAGGGGGGAGGACAGATACGCAGTATTTT. This sequence encodes CASTTGGRTDTQYF.

The V gene is TRBV6-1, the J gene TRBJ2-7; 9 bases map to TRBD1. The CDR3 sequence is 15 residues long. With V trimmed by 7 bases and J by 2 bases, 9 bases remained unmatched. Germline CDR1 and CDR2: MNHNS and SASEGT. Here the CDR3 reads CASITRDRVAYEQYF. CDR3 sequence (DNA): TGTGCCAGCATCACAAGGGACAGGGTAGCCTACGAGCAGTACTTC.

The rearrangement uses TRBV27 and TRBJ2-5, with TRBD1 matching over 11 bases. Germline-derived CDR1 and CDR2 are MNHEY and SMNVEV (reference sequence). Losses at the gene ends were 6 bases for V and 4 bases for J; bases not matched to a gene: 7. This CDR3 spans 15 amino acids. CDR3 in amino acids: CASSTGTGGVETQYF. The CDR3 region has the DNA TGTGCCAGCAGCACCGGGACAGGGGGGGTAGAGACCCAGTACTTC.

The DNA for the CDR3 is TGTGCCATCAGTGATTCGGGAAACTACAATGAGCAGTTCTTC. Protein product: CAISDSGNYNEQFF. The rearrangement joins TRBV10-3 to TRBJ2-1, with D perhaps TRBD2 (5 bases). The V end lost 3 bases, the J end lost 3 bases, and 9 bases lay between the germline ends. Germline V gene lookup returns CDR1 ENHRY and CDR2 SYGVKD. CDR3 size: 14 residues.

This sequence joins TRBV28 and TRBJ1-2; a possible D gene is TRBD1 (5 bases). Germline assignment: CDR1 MDHEN and CDR2 SYDVKM. The CDR3 sequence is 12 residues long. Trimming pared 5 bases from V and 6 bases from J, leaving 10 bases between. The CDR3 DNA sequence: TGTGCCAGCAGTACCCAGGGTGATGGCTACACCTTC. Its protein is CASSTQGDGYTF.

The V call is TRBV6-1, the J call TRBJ2-4; D possibly corresponds to TRBD1 (5 bases). CDR1 and CDR2 (germline): MNHNS, SASEGT. The V end lost 1 base, the J end lost 1 base, and 17 bases lay between the germline ends. CDR3 length: 18 amino acids. CDR3 DNA: TGTGCCAGCAGTGAAGTGGGGCGGACCAAGGTGGCCAAAAACATTCAGTACTTC. This gives the protein CASSEVGRTKVAKNIQYF.

V is TRBV20-1 and J is TRBJ2-5; D remains unclear. The CDR3 contains 11 residues. Trimming stripped 1 base from V and 3 bases from J, with 3 bases between. Germline V gene sequence: CDR1 DFQATT, CDR2 SNEGSKA (reference sequence). The DNA of the CDR3 is TGCAGTGCTAGAGTCAAAGAGACCCAGTACTTC. Protein sequence: CSARVKETQYF.

This clone was observed a single time. V and J are TRBV7-2 and TRBJ2-3; D remains ambiguous. Trimming removed 4 bases from V and 2 bases from J, with 22 bases in between. The germline V gene encodes CDR1 SGHTA and CDR2 FQGNSA. CDR3 length equals 18 residues. The CDR3: CASSSTAARTHLTDTQYF. CDR3 bases: TGTGCCAGCAGCTCTACAGCTGCCCGCACCCACCTCACAGATACGCAGTATTTT.

V and J are TRBV11-2 and TRBJ1-4; 7 positions agree with TRBD1. The V and J ends lost 5 bases and 3 bases, in that order; junction bases with no gene match: 9. The CDR3 contains 16 residues. Germline-derived CDR1 and CDR2 are SGHAT and FQNNGV. The CDR3 coding sequence is TGTGCCAGCAGCCCTTTTCAGGGGACAGCTAATGAAAAACTGTTTTTT. This sequence encodes CASSPFQGTANEKLFF.